This entry concerns a single T cell receptor (beta chain). Its target is not known. This entry comes from a study of T cell responses to AZD1222 COVID-19 vaccine. Study in general: Second-dose schedules of about 4 or about 12 weeks were combined. Overall study findings and caveats: Researchers report vaccine-associated CD4 TCRs spanning spike, with dominance at 160-218 and 743-854. Increased Spike-specific TCR breadth and depth were observed after two AZD1222 doses. Donors in the cohort were predominantly white British and more often female, and clonal diversity was possibly underestimated.

Assay used: immunoSEQ multiplex PCR; TCRdb lists only in-frame clones, some missing. Of about 99,000 clones in the sample, over 80% were seen once. The source was peripheral blood, collected on day 0 of AZD1222 vaccination. The TCR originated in an adult in good health.

The CDR3 sequence: CASSSPEERKAFF. The CDR3 DNA reads as TGTGCCAGCAGCTCCCCCGAGGAAAGGAAAGCTTTCTTT. The genes are TRBV7-9 and TRBJ1-1; no reliable D call. Per the germline V gene, CDR1 is SEHNR and CDR2 is FQNEAQ (reference sequence). V lost 4 bases and J lost 9, with 15 bases in between. CDR3 length: 13 amino acids.